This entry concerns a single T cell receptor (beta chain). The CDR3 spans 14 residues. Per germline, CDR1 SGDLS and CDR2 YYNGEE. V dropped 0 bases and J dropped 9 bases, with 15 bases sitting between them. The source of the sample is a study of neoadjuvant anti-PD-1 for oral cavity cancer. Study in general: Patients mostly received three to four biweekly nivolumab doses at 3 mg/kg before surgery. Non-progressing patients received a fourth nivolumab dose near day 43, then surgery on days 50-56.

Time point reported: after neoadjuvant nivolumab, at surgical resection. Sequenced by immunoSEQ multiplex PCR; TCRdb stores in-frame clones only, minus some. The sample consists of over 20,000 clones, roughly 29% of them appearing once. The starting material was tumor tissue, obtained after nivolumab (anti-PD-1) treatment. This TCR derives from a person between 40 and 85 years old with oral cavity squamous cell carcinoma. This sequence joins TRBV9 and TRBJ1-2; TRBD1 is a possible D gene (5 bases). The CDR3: CASSVGQGPSRYTF. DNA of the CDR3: TGTGCCAGCAGCGTAGGTCAGGGTCCATCTCGCTACACCTTC.